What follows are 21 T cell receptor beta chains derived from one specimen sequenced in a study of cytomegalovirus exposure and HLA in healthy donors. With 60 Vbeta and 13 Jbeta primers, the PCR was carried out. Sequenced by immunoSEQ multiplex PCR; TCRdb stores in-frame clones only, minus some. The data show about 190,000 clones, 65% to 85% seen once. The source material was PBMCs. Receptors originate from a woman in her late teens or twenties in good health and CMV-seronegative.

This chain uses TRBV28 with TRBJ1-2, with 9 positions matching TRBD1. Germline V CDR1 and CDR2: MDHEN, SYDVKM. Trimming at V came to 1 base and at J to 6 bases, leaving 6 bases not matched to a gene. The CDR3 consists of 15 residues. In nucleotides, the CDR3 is TGTGCCAGCAGTTTATTGGTTGGGACAGGGCATGGCTACACCTTC. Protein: CASSLLVGTGHGYTF.

CDR3 sequence (DNA): TGTGCCAGCTCACGCACAGGGGATCGTCAGCCCCAGCATTTT. The encoded protein is CASSRTGDRQPQHF. The chain combines TRBV18 with TRBJ1-5; the match to TRBD1 covers 7 bases. Losses at the gene ends were 4 bases for V and 6 bases for J; bases not matched to a gene: 6. The CDR3 is 14 residues long. CDR1 is KGHSH, CDR2 LQKENI, per germline.

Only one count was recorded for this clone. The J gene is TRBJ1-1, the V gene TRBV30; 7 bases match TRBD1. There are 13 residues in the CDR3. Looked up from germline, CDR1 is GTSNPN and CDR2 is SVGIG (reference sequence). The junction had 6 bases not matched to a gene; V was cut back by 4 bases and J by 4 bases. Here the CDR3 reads CAWNDDRVTEAFF. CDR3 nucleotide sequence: TGTGCCTGGAATGATGACAGGGTCACTGAAGCTTTCTTT.

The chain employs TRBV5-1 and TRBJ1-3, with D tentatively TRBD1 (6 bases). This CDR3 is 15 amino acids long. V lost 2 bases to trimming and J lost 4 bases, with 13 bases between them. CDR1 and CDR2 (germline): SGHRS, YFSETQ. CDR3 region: CASSLKQTGGNTIYF. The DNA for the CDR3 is TGCGCCAGCAGCTTAAAACAGACAGGAGGAAACACCATATATTTT.

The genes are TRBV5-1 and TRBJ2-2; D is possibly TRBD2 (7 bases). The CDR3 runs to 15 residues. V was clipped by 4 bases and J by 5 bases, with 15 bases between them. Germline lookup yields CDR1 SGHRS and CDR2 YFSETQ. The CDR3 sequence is CASSTTGLVTGELFF. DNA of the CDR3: TGCGCCAGCAGCACGACAGGACTAGTTACCGGGGAGCTGTTTTTT.

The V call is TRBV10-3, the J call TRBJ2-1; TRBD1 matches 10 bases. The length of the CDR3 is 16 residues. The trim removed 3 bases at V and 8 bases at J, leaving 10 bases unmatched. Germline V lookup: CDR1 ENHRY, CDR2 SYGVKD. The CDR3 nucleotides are TGTGCCATCAGTGAATATCCGGGACAGGGGACGTATGAGCAGTTCTTC. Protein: CAISEYPGQGTYEQFF.

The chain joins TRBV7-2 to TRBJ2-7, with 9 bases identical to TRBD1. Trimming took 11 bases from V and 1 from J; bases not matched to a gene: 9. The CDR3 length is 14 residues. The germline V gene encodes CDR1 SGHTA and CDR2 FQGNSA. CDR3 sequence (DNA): TGTGCCTCTAATGCAGGGACAGGGTCCTACGAGCAGTACTTC. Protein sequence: CASNAGTGSYEQYF.

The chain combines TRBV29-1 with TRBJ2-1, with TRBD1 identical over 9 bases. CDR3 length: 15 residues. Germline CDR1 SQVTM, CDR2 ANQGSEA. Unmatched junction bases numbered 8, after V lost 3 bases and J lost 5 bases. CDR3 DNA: TGCAGCGTTGACCGGAGGGGACAGGGAGACAATGAGCAGTTCTTC. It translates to CSVDRRGQGDNEQFF.

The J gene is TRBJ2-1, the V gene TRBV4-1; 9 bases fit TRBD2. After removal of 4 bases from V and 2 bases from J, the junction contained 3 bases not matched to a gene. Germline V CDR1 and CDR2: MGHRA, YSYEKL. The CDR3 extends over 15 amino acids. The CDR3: CASSRGGGAYNEQFF. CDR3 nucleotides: TGCGCCAGCAGCCGGGGCGGGGGGGCCTACAATGAGCAGTTCTTC.

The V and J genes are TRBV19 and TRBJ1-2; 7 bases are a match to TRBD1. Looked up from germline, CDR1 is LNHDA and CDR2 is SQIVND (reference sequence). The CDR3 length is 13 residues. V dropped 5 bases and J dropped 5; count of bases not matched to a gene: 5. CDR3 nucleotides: TGTGCCAGTAGTGTACAGGGGAGGTATGGCTACACCTTC. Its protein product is CASSVQGRYGYTF.

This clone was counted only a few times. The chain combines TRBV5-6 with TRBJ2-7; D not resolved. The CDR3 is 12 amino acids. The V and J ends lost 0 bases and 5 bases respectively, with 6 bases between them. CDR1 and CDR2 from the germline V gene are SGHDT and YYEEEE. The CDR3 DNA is TGTGCCAGCAGCTTGGTACTTCACGAGCAGTACTTC. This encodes CASSLVLHEQYF.

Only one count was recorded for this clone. The CDR3 region has the DNA TGTGCCAGCAGCCAAGATCTTGGCCAGGGCGGTGAAAAACTGTTTTTT. Its translation is CASSQDLGQGGEKLFF. V usage is TRBV4-2 and J usage is TRBJ1-4; the D gene is possibly TRBD1 (5 bases). Germline V CDR1 and CDR2: LGHNA, YNFKEQ. Trimming took 0 bases from V and 7 from J, leaving 15 bases between them. The CDR3 spans 16 residues.

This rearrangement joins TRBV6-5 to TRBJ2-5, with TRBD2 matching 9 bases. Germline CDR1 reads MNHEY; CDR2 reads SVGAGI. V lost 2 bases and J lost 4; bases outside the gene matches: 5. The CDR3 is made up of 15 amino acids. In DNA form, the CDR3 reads TGTGCCAGCAGTTACGCTAGCGGGGTACGAGAGACCCAGTACTTC. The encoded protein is CASSYASGVRETQYF.

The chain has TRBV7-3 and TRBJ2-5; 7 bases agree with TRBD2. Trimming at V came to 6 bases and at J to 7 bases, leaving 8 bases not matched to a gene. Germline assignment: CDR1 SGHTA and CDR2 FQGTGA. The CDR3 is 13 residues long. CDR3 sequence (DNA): TGTGCCAGCAGTCCTAGCGGTTGGGGGACCCAGTACTTC. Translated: CASSPSGWGTQYF. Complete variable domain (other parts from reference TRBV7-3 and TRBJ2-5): GAGVSQTPSNKVTEKGKYVELRCDPISGHTALYWYRQSLGQGPEFLIYFQGTGAADDSGLPNDRFFAVRPEGSVSTLKIQRTERGDSAVYLCASSPSGWGTQYFGPGTRLLVL.

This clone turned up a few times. The chain's CDR3 is CASRGGQNTEAFF. CDR3 nucleotide sequence: TGCGCCAGCAGGGGAGGGCAGAACACTGAAGCTTTCTTT. This chain links TRBV10-2 with TRBJ1-1; the D is unclear. V lost 6 bases, J lost 1 base, and 9 bases lay in between. The CDR3 length is 13 residues. The germline V gene has CDR1 WSHSY and CDR2 SAAADI.

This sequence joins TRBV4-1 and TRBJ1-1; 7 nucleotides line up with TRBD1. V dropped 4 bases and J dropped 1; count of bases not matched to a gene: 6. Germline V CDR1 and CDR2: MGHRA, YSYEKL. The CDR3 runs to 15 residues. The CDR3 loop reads CASSRSGQANTEAFF. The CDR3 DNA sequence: TGCGCCAGCAGCCGATCCGGACAGGCGAACACTGAAGCTTTCTTT.

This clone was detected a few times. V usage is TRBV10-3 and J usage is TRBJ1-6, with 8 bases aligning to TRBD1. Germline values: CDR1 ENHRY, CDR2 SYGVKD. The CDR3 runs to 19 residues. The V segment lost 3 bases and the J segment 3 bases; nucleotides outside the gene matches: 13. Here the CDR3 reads CAISDDAAGGINYNSPLHF. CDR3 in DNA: TGTGCCATCAGTGATGACGCGGCAGGGGGCATAAACTATAATTCACCCCTCCACTTT.

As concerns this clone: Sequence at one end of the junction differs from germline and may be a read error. CDR3 DNA: TGTGCCAGCAGTTTGGCAGTTAACGATGGCTACACCTTC. Protein product: CASSLAVNDGYTF. The chain carries TRBV27 and TRBJ1-2; D is uncertain. The CDR3 sequence is 13 residues long. Germline assignment: CDR1 MNHEY and CDR2 SMNVEV (reference sequence).

The DNA of the CDR3 is TGCGCCAGCAGCCAAGCCGGGGGTTCGCGGAATACTGAAGCTTTCTTT. Translated: CASSQAGGSRNTEAFF. The chain combines TRBV4-1 with TRBJ1-1, with D maybe TRBD1 (5 bases). Germline CDR1 reads MGHRA; CDR2 reads YSYEKL. With 1 base removed from V and 5 bases from J, the gap between germline ends came to 17 bases. The CDR3 totals 16 residues.

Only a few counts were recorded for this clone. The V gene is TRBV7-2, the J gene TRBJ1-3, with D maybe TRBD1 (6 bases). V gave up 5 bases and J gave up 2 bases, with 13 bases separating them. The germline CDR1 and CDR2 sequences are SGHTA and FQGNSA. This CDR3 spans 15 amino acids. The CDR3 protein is CASSGITGTGNTIYF. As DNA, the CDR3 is TGTGCCAGCAGCGGAATTACAGGGACTGGAAACACCATATATTTT. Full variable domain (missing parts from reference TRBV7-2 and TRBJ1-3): GAGVSQSPSNKVTEKGKDVELRCDPISGHTALYWYRQSLGQGLEFLIYFQGNSAPDKSGLPSDRFSAERTGGSVSTLTIQRTQQEDSAVYLCASSGITGTGNTIYFGEGSWLTVV.

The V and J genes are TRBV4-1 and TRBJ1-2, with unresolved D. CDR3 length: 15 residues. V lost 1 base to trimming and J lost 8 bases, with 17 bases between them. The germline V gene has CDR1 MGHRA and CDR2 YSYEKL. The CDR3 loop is CASSQVGQDSKGYTF. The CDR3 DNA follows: TGCGCCAGCAGCCAAGTTGGGCAGGATTCCAAAGGCTACACCTTC.